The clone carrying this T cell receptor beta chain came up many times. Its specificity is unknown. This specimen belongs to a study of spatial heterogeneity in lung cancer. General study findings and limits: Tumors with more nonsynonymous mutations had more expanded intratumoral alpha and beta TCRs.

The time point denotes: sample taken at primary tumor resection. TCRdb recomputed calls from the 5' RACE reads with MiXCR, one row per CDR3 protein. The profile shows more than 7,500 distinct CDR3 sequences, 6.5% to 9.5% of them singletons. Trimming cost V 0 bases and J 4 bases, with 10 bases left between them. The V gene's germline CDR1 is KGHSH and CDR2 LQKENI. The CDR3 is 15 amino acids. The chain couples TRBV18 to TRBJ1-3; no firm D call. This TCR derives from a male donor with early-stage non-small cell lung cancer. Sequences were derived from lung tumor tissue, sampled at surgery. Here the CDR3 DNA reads TGTGCCAGCTCACCACCATCCCTCTTGGGAAACACCATATATTTT. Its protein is CASSPPSLLGNTIYF.